This T cell receptor (beta chain) was recorded in a study of monozygotic twins with cystic fibrosis. With respect to this clone: Its antigen is as yet unknown.

General study results and limits: Median Simpson clonality of roughly 0.01 suggested naive T cells predominated. Co-twins had the most similar V usage for 13 of 16 pairs, J for 8.

Generated by immunoSEQ multiplex PCR, the TCRdb table keeps only in-frame clones and is missing some. This sample yields under 20,000 clones, of which 95% to 98% are seen a single time; approximately 1.8% belongs to the top ten. Germline V gene sequence: CDR1 MGHRA, CDR2 YSYEKL. V was pared by 1 base and J by 9 bases, with 10 bases between. The CDR3 spans 13 residues. The sequence derives from a woman aged 25 to 39 with cystic fibrosis. The chain employs TRBV4-1 and TRBJ2-4, with D unclear. Sequencing was done on a sample of blood. CDR3 protein: CASSQGVVGIQYF. The CDR3 DNA sequence: TGCGCCAGCAGCCAAGGCGTAGTGGGCATTCAGTACTTC.